Each of the 6 T cell receptor beta chains below was sequenced from the same sample in a study of cytomegalovirus exposure and HLA in healthy donors. PCR primers comprised 60 Vbeta and 13 Jbeta primers. The method was immunoSEQ multiplex PCR; TCRdb's version includes in-frame clones alone and lacks a portion of them. This sample has 93,000 or so clones, with around 76% found just once. Sample: PBMCs. These receptors all stem from a woman under 30 in good health and CMV-seropositive.

This clone was recorded a few times. The chain recombines TRBV5-6 with TRBJ2-1; 13 bases fit TRBD2. CDR3 length: 15 residues. Germline V gene lookup returns CDR1 SGHDT and CDR2 YYEEEE. Trimming cost V 5 bases and J 7 bases; bases outside gene matches: 6. In nucleotides, the CDR3 is TGTGCCAGCAGTGAGGGACTAGCGGGATGGAATGAGCAGTTCTTC. Its translation is CASSEGLAGWNEQFF.

This clone has just one count. The chain joins TRBV10-3 to TRBJ2-5; TRBD1 might be the D (5 bases). The germline V gene has CDR1 ENHRY and CDR2 SYGVKD. Trimming removed 8 bases at V and 4 bases at J, with 11 bases between. This CDR3 region has 12 residues. CDR3 loop: CAIGSGLETQYF. CDR3 DNA sequence: TGTGCCATCGGGTCAGGGTTAGAGACCCAGTACTTC.

This chain uses TRBV27 with TRBJ2-6; weak D call: TRBD2 (6 bases). This CDR3 region has 20 residues. Trimming took 6 bases from V and 2 from J, leaving 26 bases between them. Germline assignment: CDR1 MNHEY and CDR2 SMNVEV (reference sequence). CDR3 bases: TGTGCCAGCAGCCCCTCCCCGGGAGCAGGGAAATTGGCTGGGGCCAACGTCCTGACTTTC. Translation: CASSPSPGAGKLAGANVLTF.

This clone appeared once. The chain has TRBV29-1 and TRBJ2-4, with 11 nucleotides matching TRBD1. From germline, CDR1 is SQVTM and CDR2 ANQGSEA. Trimming removed 6 bases from V and 8 bases from J; junction bases left unmatched: 3. This CDR3 has 12 amino acids. The CDR3 region is CSVGQGADIQYF. DNA for the CDR3: TGCAGCGTCGGACAGGGGGCAGACATTCAGTACTTC.

This clone appeared a few times. The chain couples TRBV2 to TRBJ1-5; 7 bases fit TRBD1. The CDR3 is 13 amino acids. Trimming at V came to 7 bases and at J to 1 base, leaving 1 base not matched to a gene. Germline V gene data show CDR1 as SNHLY and CDR2 as FYNNEI. CDR3 in amino acids: CASKGQSNQPQHF. The CDR3 bases are TGTGCCAGCAAGGGACAGAGCAATCAGCCCCAGCATTTT.

This chain connects TRBV25-1 to TRBJ1-2; D is undetermined. V lost 6 bases and J lost 7, with 12 bases in between. CDR3 size: 12 residues. Germline V gene data show CDR1 as MGHDK and CDR2 as SYGVNS. CDR3 coding DNA: TGTGCCAGCAGCGGAGGGCCTAGTGGCTACACCTTC. Protein sequence: CASSGGPSGYTF.